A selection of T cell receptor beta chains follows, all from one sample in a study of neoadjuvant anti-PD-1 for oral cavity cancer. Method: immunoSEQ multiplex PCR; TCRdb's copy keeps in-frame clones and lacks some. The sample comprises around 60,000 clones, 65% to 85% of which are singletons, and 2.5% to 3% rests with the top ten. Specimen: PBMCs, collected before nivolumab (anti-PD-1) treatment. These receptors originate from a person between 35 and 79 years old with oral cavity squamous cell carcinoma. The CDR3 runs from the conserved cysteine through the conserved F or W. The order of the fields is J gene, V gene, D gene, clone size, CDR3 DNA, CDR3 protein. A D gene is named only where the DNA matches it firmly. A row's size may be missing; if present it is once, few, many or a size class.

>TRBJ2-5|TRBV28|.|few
TGTGCCAGCAAGGGAACCAAACTAAAGAGGGCCCAGTACTTC
CASKGTKLKRAQYF
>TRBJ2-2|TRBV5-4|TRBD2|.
TGTGCCAGCAGCTTGGTGGGACTAGCCGGGGGGGAGCTGTTTTTT
CASSLVGLAGGELFF
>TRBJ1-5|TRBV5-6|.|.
TGTGCCAGCAGTCAAGCCGGGGATAATCAGCCCCAGCATTTT
CASSQAGDNQPQHF
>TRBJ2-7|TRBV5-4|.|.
TGTGCCAGCAGCTTGGGGGGGCCCTACGAGCAGTACTTC
CASSLGGPYEQYF
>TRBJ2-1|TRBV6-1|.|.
TGTGCCAGCAGTGTGAGGGCAGGGTTTGTGAATGAGCAGTTCTTC
CASSVRAGFVNEQFF
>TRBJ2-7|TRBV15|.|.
TGTGCCACCAGCAGAGAAGGGGGGGCCTACGAGCAGTACTTC
CATSREGGAYEQYF
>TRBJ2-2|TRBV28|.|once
TGTGCCAGCGCCCGGACCCATAACACCGGGGAGCTGTTTTTT
CASARTHNTGELFF
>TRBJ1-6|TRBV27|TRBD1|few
TGTGCCAGCAGACTAGGGGGCCCAAATTCACCCCTCCACTTT
CASRLGGPNSPLHF
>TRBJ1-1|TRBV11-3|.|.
TGTGCCAGCGCCCCGCGTGAGGGCACTGAAGCTTTCTTT
CASAPREGTEAFF
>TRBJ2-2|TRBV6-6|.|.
TGTGCCAGCAGTTACTCGGTTGGCGGGGAGCTGTTTTTT
CASSYSVGGELFF
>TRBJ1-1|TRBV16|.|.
TGTGCCAGCAGCCAAGGTACGGGAGGTGAGACTGAAGCTTTCTTT
CASSQGTGGETEAFF
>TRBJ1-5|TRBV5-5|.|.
TGTGCCAGCAGCTTGATGGATCAGCCCCAGCATTTT
CASSLMDQPQHF
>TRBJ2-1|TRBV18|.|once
TGTGCCAGCTCACCTCGTACTAGAGGAGACAATGAGCAGTTCTTC
CASSPRTRGDNEQFF
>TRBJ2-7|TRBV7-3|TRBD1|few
TGTGCCAGCAGCTTAACCGGGACAGGGTTATACGAGCAGTACTTC
CASSLTGTGLYEQYF
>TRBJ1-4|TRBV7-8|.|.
TGTGCCAGCAGCTTACCCAGCGGAAAACTGTTTTTT
CASSLPSGKLFF
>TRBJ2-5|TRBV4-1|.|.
TGCGCCAGCAGCCAAGATGGGGGCCGGGACCGAGGGAAGACCCAGTACTTC
CASSQDGGRDRGKTQYF
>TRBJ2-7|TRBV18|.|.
TGTGCCAGCTCCCCACAGGGAACCTACGAGCAGTACTTC
CASSPQGTYEQYF
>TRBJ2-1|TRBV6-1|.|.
TGTGCCAGCAGTGAGGAGTCGGGCGCCCCCCCCAATGAGCAGTTCTTC
CASSEESGAPPNEQFF
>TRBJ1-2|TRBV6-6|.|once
TGTGCCAGCAGTTCAAGTCCATACGCTAACTATGGCTACACCTTC
CASSSSPYANYGYTF
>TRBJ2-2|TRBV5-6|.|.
TGTGCCAGCAGCTTGTCGAGGGGCGTATACACCGGGGAGCTGTTTTTT
CASSLSRGVYTGELFF
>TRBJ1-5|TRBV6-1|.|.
TGTGCCAGCACCCAAACACAGGGTTTACAGCCCCAGCATTTT
CASTQTQGLQPQHF
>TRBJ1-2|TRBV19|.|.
TGTGCCAGTAGTGGAGGCCTGGGCGGCTACACCTTC
CASSGGLGGYTF
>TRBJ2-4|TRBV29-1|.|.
TGCAGCGTCGACGGAGGGATGGCCAAAAACATTCAGTACTTC
CSVDGGMAKNIQYF
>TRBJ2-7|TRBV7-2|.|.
TGTGCCAGCAGCTTAGGGTTAGGTGGCTACGAGCAGTACTTC
CASSLGLGGYEQYF
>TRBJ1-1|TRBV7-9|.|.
TGTGCCAGCAGCTCACGTAACACAGAGAACACTGAAGCTTTCTTT
CASSSRNTENTEAFF
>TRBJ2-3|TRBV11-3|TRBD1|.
TGTGCCAGCAGCTTTAACAGGGGCGGTAGCACAGATACGCAGTATTTT
CASSFNRGGSTDTQYF
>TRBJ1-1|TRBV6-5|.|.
TGTGCCAGCAGCTCGGACGGGAACACTGAAGCTTTCTTT
CASSSDGNTEAFF
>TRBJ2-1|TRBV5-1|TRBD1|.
TGCGCCAGCAGCCGATCGGGACAGGGAGTCTACAATGAGCAGTTCTTC
CASSRSGQGVYNEQFF
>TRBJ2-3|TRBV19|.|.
TGTGCCACCGGACAAGACAGAGTGAGCACAGATACGCAGTATTTT
CATGQDRVSTDTQYF
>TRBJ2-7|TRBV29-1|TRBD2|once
TGCAGCGTTTATCTTAGCGGGAGAGGATACGAGCAGTACTTC
CSVYLSGRGYEQYF
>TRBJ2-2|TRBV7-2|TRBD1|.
TGTGCCAGCAGCTCTAACCCCCGACAGGGGGGTGGGCTGTTTTTT
CASSSNPRQGGGLFF
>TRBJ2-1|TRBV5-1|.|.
TGCGCCAGCAGCTTGGAAAACTCCTACAATGAGCAGTTCTTC
CASSLENSYNEQFF
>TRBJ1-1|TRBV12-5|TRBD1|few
TGTGCTAGCCTCCAAGACAGGGGAGACACTGAAGCTTTCTTT
CASLQDRGDTEAFF
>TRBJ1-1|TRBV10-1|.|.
TGCGCCAGCAGTGAGTCGGGGATGAACACTGAAGCTTTCTTT
CASSESGMNTEAFF
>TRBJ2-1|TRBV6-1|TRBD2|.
TGTGCCAGCAGGGAGATAGCGGGTCTGTGGGATGAGCAGTTCTTC
CASREIAGLWDEQFF
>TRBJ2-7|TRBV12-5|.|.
TGTGCTAGTGGTAGGGGGGATTCCTACGAGCAGTACTTC
CASGRGDSYEQYF
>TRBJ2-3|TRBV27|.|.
TGTGCCAGCAGCAGGAGCACAGATACGCAGTATTTT
CASSRSTDTQYF
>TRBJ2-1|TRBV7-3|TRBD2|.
TGTGCCAGCAGCTCCCGGACTAGCGGGGAGGGTGAGCAGTTCTTC
CASSSRTSGEGEQFF
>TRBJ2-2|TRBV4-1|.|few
TGCGCCAGCAGCCAAGATAGGGCAGGGGCACAGACCGGGGAGCTGTTTTTT
CASSQDRAGAQTGELFF
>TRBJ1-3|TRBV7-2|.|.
TGTGCCAGCAGCCCCCGCAGGGGAAATGGAAACACCATATATTTT
CASSPRRGNGNTIYF
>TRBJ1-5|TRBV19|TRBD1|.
TGTGCCAGTAGTATGGACGGGACAGGGATTCAGCCCCAGCATTTT
CASSMDGTGIQPQHF
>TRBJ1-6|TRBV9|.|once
TGTGCCAGCAGCATTCTGCAGGGCTGGGATTCACCCCTCCACTTT
CASSILQGWDSPLHF
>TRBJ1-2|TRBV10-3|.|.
TGTGCCATCAGTGAGGGGAACTATGGCTACACCTTC
CAISEGNYGYTF
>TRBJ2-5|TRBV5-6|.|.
TGTGCCAGCAGCTTGGACAGGGAGTTTCGAGAGACCCAGTACTTC
CASSLDREFRETQYF
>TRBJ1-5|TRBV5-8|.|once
TGTGCCAGCAGCTTGACCTCTCTAGCAGGGAGTGGGGGCAATCAGCCCCAGCATTTT
CASSLTSLAGSGGNQPQHF
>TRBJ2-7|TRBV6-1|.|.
TGTGCCAGCAGTGATAAGTGGGCAGGGGAGCAGTACTTC
CASSDKWAGEQYF
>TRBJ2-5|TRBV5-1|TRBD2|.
TGCGCCAGCAGCCGCACTAGCGGGAGGCAGGGTGAGACCCAGTACTTC
CASSRTSGRQGETQYF
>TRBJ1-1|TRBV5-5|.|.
TGTGCCAGCAGCTTGGCCAACCCGAACACTGAAGCTTTCTTT
CASSLANPNTEAFF
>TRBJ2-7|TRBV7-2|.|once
TGTGCCAGCAGCCCTGCCCCCGACCGAAACTACGAGCAGTACTTC
CASSPAPDRNYEQYF
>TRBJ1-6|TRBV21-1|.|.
TGTGCCAGCAGCAGTCGGCTCACAGTCCGAAAAGATTCACCCCTCCACTTT
CASSSRLTVRKDSPLHF
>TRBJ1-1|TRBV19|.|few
TGTGCCAGTAGTATATTGGCAGGTTCGCTGGAAGCTTTCTTT
CASSILAGSLEAFF
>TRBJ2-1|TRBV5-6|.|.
TGTGCCAGCAGTTGGACTTTGGGGGCCTCCAATGAGCAGTTCTTC
CASSWTLGASNEQFF
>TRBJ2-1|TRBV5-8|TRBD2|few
TGTGCCAGCAGCTTAGCGGGAGGCATGATAAATGAGCAGTTCTTC
CASSLAGGMINEQFF